This T cell receptor beta chain originates from a study of T cells in Graves' hyperthyroidism and ophthalmopathy (dated by TCRdb to the late 2010s). The study in broad terms: Peripheral blood samples were taken at the time of initial diagnosis, prior to any treatment. TCR V-J signatures able to tell the groups apart were searched for in a discovery cohort of 90 to 100 patients, of whom over 40 had Graves' ophthalmopathy and about 55 had stable Graves' hyperthyroidism. Prospective prediction of ophthalmopathy was tested in an independent validation cohort of some 20 hyperthyroidism patients and some 17 patients who later progressed to ophthalmopathy. For training and testing, the 110 or so patients in the discovery cohort were randomly divided in a 7:3 ratio. In addition, the study compared T-cell repertoires in thyroid tissue and in blood from several Graves' hyperthyroidism patients. Following sampling, methimazole starting at 30 mg daily was given to hyperthyroidism patients, and high-dose intravenous methylprednisolone was given to ophthalmopathy patients. According to the paper, TCR Vbeta CDR3 sequencing was carried out on 135 peripheral blood samples, which came from fewer than 50 ophthalmopathy, approximately 72 hyperthyroidism and about 17 progressor patients. Here is what the overall study found, with its caveats: In validation, the model predicted progression to ophthalmopathy with approximately 69% sensitivity and about 72% specificity, a median of 6.5 months before onset. Most expanded thyroid clonotypes (frequency above 0.001) were also detected in blood, suggesting blood repertoires may reflect thyroid immune responses. A 13 V-J signature model separated ophthalmopathy from stable hyperthyroidism, with approximately 86% sensitivity and about 81% specificity in cross-validation and 80%/75% in testing. No statistical method was used to fix the sample size in advance, and group allocation was not hidden from the investigators.

The TCR beta CDR3 regions were amplified from the RNA transcripts. A first-round RT-PCR of the TCR CDR3 used the HTBI primer set with the Qiagen OneStep RT-PCR kit. Libraries were constructed in a second round of multiplex PCR, after which size selection and purification were performed. Sequencing of the libraries was done on an Illumina HiSeq2000 using paired-end 100 bp reads. The authors' pipeline ran thus. Raw data were processed with SOAPnuke, discarding reads with adapters, uncalled bases, mean Phred below 15, or no exact constant-primer or identifier match. High-quality paired reads were merged using COPE v1.2.5, and each unique nucleotide sequence was defined as a clonotype. Clonotypes were aligned to IMGT TRBV, TRBD and TRBJ reference segments using MiTCR v1.1. Analysis was restricted to V-J combinations with a frequency above 0.0001, which covered approximately 99% of repertoires. The TCS score was defined as F50 (clonal expansion) divided by E x V (chaos), with BLOSUM62-based TCRdist calculated between CDR3 peptides within each V-J. Welch's t-statistics and random forest reduced 500 to 550 V-J features to around 14, which were used in a naive Bayes classifier (R e1071). TCRdb handled the public reads itself, with Q25 trimming in fastp and clone calling in MiXCR, and kept productive beta chains. Entries are consolidated by CDR3 protein sequence, retaining the most common genes and DNA. The V and J calls come from TCRdb's annotation, not from the publication. The sample table lists under 350,000 distinct CDR3 sequences, about 21% of them with a count of one. The top ten clonotypes cover over 40% of the sample.

Stable Graves' hyperthyroidism was defined as the absence of progression to ophthalmopathy over 18 months of follow-up. The hyperthyroidism patients were between 18 and 65 years old and newly diagnosed, with a disease duration of less than 2 months. Any patient with an uncontrolled infection, another autoimmune disease, pregnancy or lactation was excluded. Diagnoses were based on clinical symptoms, serum thyroxine and TRAb, thyroid ultrasound and orbital computed tomography. Ficoll-Paque density gradient centrifugation was used to isolate PBMCs from around 10 ml of fresh peripheral blood. Total RNA was extracted using Trizol reagent, and RNA quality was assessed on an Agilent 2100 Bioanalyzer. Deletion took 8 bases off V and 0 bases off J, with a span of 14 bases between the germline ends. There are 14 amino acids in the CDR3, from cysteine to phenylalanine inclusive. Of the read, only the CDR3 DNA is kept; its 42 bases are in frame from base 1. The germline V gene (reference sequence) yields DFQATT for CDR1 and SNEGSKA for CDR2.

A word on this clonotype: There is no known antigen for this receptor. No much larger clonotype is one base removed from it; base qualities were not supplied.

Sequenced material: blood. The rearrangement combines TRBV20-1 with TRBJ1-5; the D region possibly corresponds to TRBD1 (5 bases align). This TCR was sampled from a woman aged 45-59 years with Graves' hyperthyroidism. The nucleotide sequence reads as follows: TGCAGTACCCTGGGACTGAATAGCAATCAGCCCCAGCATTTT. Translated, this gives CSTLGLNSNQPQHF.